Below, one T cell receptor beta chain is given with its context. Its antigen is as yet unknown. The data belong to a study of cytomegalovirus exposure and HLA in healthy donors. Study-wide points: Apart from CMV serostatus, no immune exposure information was available. Later on, a genetic analysis was performed. It linked a missense variant in DCLRE1C with V- and J-gene trimming of TCR beta. Later on, an analysis tied 15,000 to 20,000 TCR beta sequences to HLA alleles at 0.05 false discovery rate.

A multiplex PCR was run with 60 Vbeta primers and 13 Jbeta primers. TCRdb's copy holds only in-frame clones and misses some; the assay was immunoSEQ multiplex PCR. The repertoire includes around 150,000 clones, around 60% of them detected once, and 7% to 8.5% sits in the top ten. This TCR was sampled from a woman aged 60-75 years in good health and CMV-seropositive. The specimen sequenced was PBMCs.

The CDR3, as DNA: TGTGCCAGCAGCTTAGGTATCGGGGAGAGAGATACGCAGTATTTT. It yields the protein CASSLGIGERDTQYF. The chain is built from TRBV7-9 and TRBJ2-3; possibly TRBD2 for D (5 bases). The germline CDR1 and CDR2 sequences are SEHNR and FQNEAQ (reference sequence). Trimming removed 1 base at V and 5 bases at J, with 13 bases between. The CDR3 length is 15 residues.